This T cell receptor (beta chain) comes out of a study of blood T cell repertoires in COVID-19. The table lists this clone with a few counts. Participant age was roughly 18 to 90 years, and participants resided in roughly 24 US areas. Clones were read by immunoSEQ multiplex PCR, and TCRdb kept only the in-frame ones, dropping some. The data show over 150,000 clones, around 80% seen once. The clonotype was recovered from a woman aged 65 to 85 in a cohort exposed to, infected with or recovered from COVID-19 (not recorded which). The sample taken for sequencing was PBMCs or T cells enriched from blood (not recorded which).

Here the CDR3 reads CASSSQGQTQFF. The CDR3 DNA reads as TGTGCCAGCAGTTCACAAGGACAGACACAGTTCTTC. The rearrangement joins TRBV12-3 or TRBV12-4 to TRBJ2-1; D is perhaps TRBD1 (6 bases). Trimming removed 4 bases from V and 13 bases from J, with 14 bases in between. The CDR3 extends over 12 amino acids.